The next 13 T cell receptor beta chains were all read from a single sample in a study of shared clonotypes between healthy human individuals. The protocol was immunoSEQ multiplex PCR, while the TCRdb copy is restricted to in-frame clones and leaves out a portion. Of some 2.3 million clones listed, more than 80% are singletons. The source material was naive CD4+ T cells from PBMCs. The subset was: CD45RA+ positively selected. These receptors all come from a man aged 18 to 30 in good health. Some clones in this sample may be carry-over from other donors' samples.

The gene calls are TRBV11-2 and TRBJ1-4, with 9 positions matching TRBD1. Germline V gives CDR1 SGHAT, CDR2 FQNNGV. The CDR3 is 16 residues long. The ends lost 1 base at V and 7 bases at J; junction bases unmatched: 7. The CDR3 coding sequence is TGTGCCAGCAGCTTAGCACAGGGGGCAAGCGGTGAAAAACTGTTTTTT. Its protein is CASSLAQGASGEKLFF.

This clone is a singleton in its sample. V usage is TRBV27 and J usage is TRBJ2-3, with D unclear. Germline V CDR1 and CDR2: MNHEY, SMNVEV (reference sequence). The CDR3 loop spans 12 amino acids. Trimming cost V 5 bases and J 5 bases, with 8 bases left between them. Written as DNA, the CDR3 is TGTGCCAGCAGTCCGATCCGAGATACGCAGTATTTT. Residues: CASSPIRDTQYF.

The table lists this clone with a count of one. The chain's CDR3 is CASSYSLQGTYEQYF. The CDR3 coding sequence is TGTGCCAGCAGTTACTCGTTACAGGGGACCTACGAGCAGTACTTC. The chain combines TRBV6-5 with TRBJ2-7, with TRBD1 identical over 7 bases. The length of the CDR3 is 15 residues. Germline lookup yields CDR1 MNHEY and CDR2 SVGAGI. With V trimmed by 0 bases and J by 2 bases, 4 bases remained unmatched.

The chain employs TRBV29-1 and TRBJ1-2; 11 bases fit TRBD1. V was pared by 6 bases and J by 2 bases, with 8 bases of the junction left unmatched. The CDR3 has 15 amino acids. Germline CDR1 SQVTM, CDR2 ANQGSEA. CDR3 coding DNA: TGCAGCGTCTGGACAGGGGGCGAGGGGAACTATGGCTACACCTTC. Encoded protein: CSVWTGGEGNYGYTF.

The chain couples TRBV30 to TRBJ1-5; TRBD1 is a possible D gene (6 bases). CDR1 is GTSNPN and CDR2 is SVGIG in the germline V gene (reference sequence). V was clipped by 0 bases and J by 7 bases, with 16 bases between them. This CDR3 is built from 15 residues. The CDR3 bases are TGTGCCTGGAGTGTAGGGTCAGGGGATAGGCAGCCCCAGCATTTT. Protein: CAWSVGSGDRQPQHF.

The rearrangement links TRBV11-2 to TRBJ2-1; D possibly corresponds to TRBD1 (5 bases). The germline V gene encodes CDR1 SGHAT and CDR2 FQNNGV. V was clipped by 1 base and J by 5 bases, with 12 bases between them. The CDR3 length is 15 residues. The CDR3 loop reads CASSLVSRTNNEQFF. The CDR3 bases are TGTGCCAGCAGCTTAGTTTCCCGGACAAACAATGAGCAGTTCTTC.

V gene TRBV7-3 combines with J gene TRBJ2-7; D may be TRBD2 (6 bases). CDR1 and CDR2 (germline): SGHTA, FQGTGA. V dropped 1 base and J dropped 2 bases, with 18 bases sitting between them. The CDR3 is made up of 17 amino acids. The CDR3 reads CASSLMGGAGWAYEQYF. The CDR3 coding sequence is TGTGCCAGCAGCTTAATGGGCGGGGCGGGATGGGCCTACGAGCAGTACTTC.

The rearrangement uses TRBV11-2 and TRBJ1-1; D uncertain. CDR1 is SGHAT, CDR2 FQNNGV, per germline. V lost 0 bases to trimming and J lost 2 bases, with 7 bases between them. The CDR3 extends over 14 amino acids. The CDR3 DNA reads TGTGCCAGCAGCTTAGAGAGGAGTAACACTGAAGCTTTCTTT. Its protein is CASSLERSNTEAFF.

CDR3 region: CASRGTGINTEAFF. The DNA for the CDR3 is TGTGCCAGCAGGGGGACAGGGATTAACACTGAAGCTTTCTTT. The rearrangement uses TRBV28 and TRBJ1-1, with TRBD1 matching 9 bases. Germline V gives CDR1 MDHEN, CDR2 SYDVKM. V lost 6 bases, J lost 2 bases, and 4 bases stayed unmatched. The length of the CDR3 is 14 residues.

The CDR3 sequence: CASRLGGGLGNEQFF. As DNA, the CDR3 is TGTGCCAGCAGACTAGGCGGGGGACTTGGGAATGAGCAGTTCTTC. The chain couples TRBV6-5 to TRBJ2-1; 7 positions agree with TRBD2. The ends lost 6 bases at V and 7 bases at J; junction bases unmatched: 12. Germline assignment: CDR1 MNHEY and CDR2 SVGAGI. The CDR3 runs 15 residues.

Only one count was recorded for this clone. The chain combines TRBV6-1 with TRBJ2-3, with 12 bases identical to TRBD2. Germline CDR1 MNHNS, CDR2 SASEGT. Trimming cost V 3 bases and J 4 bases; bases outside gene matches: 11. This CDR3 is built from 18 residues. The CDR3 DNA is TGTGCCAGCAGTGATTGGTCCCTAGCGGGAGGGGGAGCAGATACGCAGTATTTT. Protein: CASSDWSLAGGGADTQYF.

This clone was observed once. J is TRBJ1-1 and V is TRBV29-1; possible D gene TRBD1, 5 bases. The CDR3 spans 11 residues. Germline CDR1 reads SQVTM; CDR2 reads ANQGSEA. Trimming removed 7 bases at V and 7 bases at J, with 13 bases between. The CDR3 DNA follows: TGCAGCGCCCCGGGGCCTATTGAAGCTTTCTTT. This encodes CSAPGPIEAFF.

This sequence joins TRBV19 and TRBJ1-1; tentatively, D is TRBD1 (5 bases). The CDR3 is 15 amino acids. Trimming cost V 2 bases and J 0 bases, with 10 bases left between them. Germline CDR1 and CDR2: LNHDA and SQIVND (reference sequence). CDR3 sequence (DNA): TGTGCCAGTAGTATAAAAGGGGCCCTGAACACTGAAGCTTTCTTT. It specifies CASSIKGALNTEAFF.